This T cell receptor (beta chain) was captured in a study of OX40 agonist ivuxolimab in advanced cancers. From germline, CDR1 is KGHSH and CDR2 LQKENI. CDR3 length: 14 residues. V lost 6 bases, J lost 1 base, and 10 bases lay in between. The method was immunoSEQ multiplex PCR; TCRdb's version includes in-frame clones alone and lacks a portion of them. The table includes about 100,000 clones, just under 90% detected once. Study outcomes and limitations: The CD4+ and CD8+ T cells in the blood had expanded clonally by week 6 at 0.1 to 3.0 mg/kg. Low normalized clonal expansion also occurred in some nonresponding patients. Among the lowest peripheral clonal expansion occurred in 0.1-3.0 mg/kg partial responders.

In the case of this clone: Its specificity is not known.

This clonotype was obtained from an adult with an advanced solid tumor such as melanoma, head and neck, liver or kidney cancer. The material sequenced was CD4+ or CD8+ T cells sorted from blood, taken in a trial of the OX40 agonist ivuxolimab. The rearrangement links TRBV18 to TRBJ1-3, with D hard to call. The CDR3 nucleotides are TGTGCCAGCTCCCCGGGAACTTCTGGAAACACCATATATTTT. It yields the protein CASSPGTSGNTIYF.